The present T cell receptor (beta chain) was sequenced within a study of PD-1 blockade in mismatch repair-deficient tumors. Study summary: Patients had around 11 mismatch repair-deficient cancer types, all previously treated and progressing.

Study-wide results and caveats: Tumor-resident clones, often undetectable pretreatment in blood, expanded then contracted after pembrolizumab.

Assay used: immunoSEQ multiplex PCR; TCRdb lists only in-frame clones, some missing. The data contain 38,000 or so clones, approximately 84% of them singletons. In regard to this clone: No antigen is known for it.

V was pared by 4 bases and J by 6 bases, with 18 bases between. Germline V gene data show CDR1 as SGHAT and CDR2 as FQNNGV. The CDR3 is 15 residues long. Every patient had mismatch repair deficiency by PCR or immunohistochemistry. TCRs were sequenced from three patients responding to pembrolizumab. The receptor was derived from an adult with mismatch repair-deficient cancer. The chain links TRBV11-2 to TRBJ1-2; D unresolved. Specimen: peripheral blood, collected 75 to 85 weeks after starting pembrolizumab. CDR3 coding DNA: TGTGCCAGCAGCTCCCTAGCCGGGCCTAGGAATGGCTACACCTTC. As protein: CASSSLAGPRNGYTF.